This T cell receptor beta chain was captured by sequencing in a study of CD8 T cells in ankylosing spondylitis. Study-level findings and limits: Several of the motif variants were reported before in synovial fluid and blood from reactive arthritis. Seemingly distinctive of ankylosing spondylitis blood was a TCR beta motif formed by eight highly homologous variants. Matched ankylosing spondylitis synovial fluid reportedly contained a significantly enriched population of disease-linked clones. Peripheral blood samples showed relatively rare disease-linked clones, and these clones were CD8+.

This clonotype was found many times. As yet, its antigen is unknown. With molecular barcodes, quantitative 5'-RACE was used to make the TCR beta libraries. TCRdb independently ran MiXCR on the 5' RACE reads; one entry per CDR3 protein. Of about 800,000 distinct CDR3 sequences listed, approximately 12% are singletons. V lost 4 bases and J lost 10; bases outside the gene matches: 6. Germline CDR1 DFQATT, CDR2 SNEGSKA (reference sequence). This CDR3 region has 12 residues. V gene TRBV20-1 combines with J gene TRBJ2-1; 8 nucleotides line up with TRBD2. The sample consisted of blood, either unsorted or a sorted T cell fraction (not recorded which). The source is a male donor with ankylosing spondylitis. CDR3 coding DNA: TGCAGTGCTAACTCAGCGGGAGAAGAGCAGTTCTTC. Encoded protein: CSANSAGEEQFF.